The rows below give T cell receptor beta chains drawn from one sample of a study of Graves' ophthalmopathy and Graves' hyperthyroidism. MiXCR, run by TCRdb on the multiplex PCR reads, gives a single entry per CDR3 protein. The sample yields over a million distinct CDR3 sequences, roughly 35% seen once. What was sequenced was peripheral blood or thyroid tissue (not recorded which). These receptors were obtained from an adult man with Graves' hyperthyroidism. Both conserved end residues are part of each CDR3. A D gene is named only where the DNA matches it firmly. Expanded clones get a size class; other rows say once, few or many, or leave the size out.

TGTGCCAGCACCCAGACAGGGGATGGCAATCAGCCCCAGCATTTT	CASTQTGDGNQPQHF	TRBD1	TRBV6-5	TRBJ1-5	many
TGTGCCACCAGCAGAGATCTAACAGGGGCTCACTCTGGAAACACCATATATTTT	CATSRDLTGAHSGNTIYF	TRBD1	TRBV15	TRBJ1-3	many
TGCAGTGCTAGAGGGGGGGGACATCCCCAGCATTTT	CSARGGGHPQHF	NA	TRBV20-1	TRBJ1-5	few
TGTGCCAGCAGTTACCGTCTAGCGGGAAGGGGCGAGCAGTACTTC	CASSYRLAGRGEQYF	TRBD2	TRBV10-3	TRBJ2-7	few
TGTGCCAGCAGTTTCAGGACAGAGAATTCACCCCTCCACTTT	CASSFRTENSPLHF	NA	TRBV27	TRBJ1-6	few
TGTGCCAGTCGACGGTGGGATAACTATGGCTACACCTTC	CASRRWDNYGYTF	NA	TRBV19	TRBJ1-2	many
TGCAGTGCTAGAATCGACCCCCCCTATGGCTACACCTTC	CSARIDPPYGYTF	NA	TRBV20-1	TRBJ1-2	many
TGTGCCACCAGCGATCCGAATCGTAATCAGCCCCAGCATTTT	CATSDPNRNQPQHF	NA	TRBV15	TRBJ1-5	NA
TGTGCCAGCAGTTACTCGAGAGGGCAGATCTCCTACGAGCAGTACTTC	CASSYSRGQISYEQYF	NA	TRBV6-2/TRBV6-3	TRBJ2-7	NA
TGTGCCAGCAGCTCGGTAGGAAGGGGAGAGACCCAGCATTTT	CASSSVGRGETQHF	NA	TRBV7-8	TRBJ1-5	NA
TGTGCCAGCAGTTTAGTAGGTCAGGAACTCGAGCAGTACTTC	CASSLVGQELEQYF	NA	TRBV12-3/TRBV12-4	TRBJ2-7	few
TGCAGCGTTGGGACAGGGATCACAGATACGCAGTATTTT	CSVGTGITDTQYF	TRBD1	TRBV29-1	TRBJ2-3	NA
TGCGCCAGCAGCCAAGTTCCGGCCCTGGTTACCTACGAGCAGTACTTC	CASSQVPALVTYEQYF	NA	TRBV4-1	TRBJ2-7	few
TGTGCCAGCAGCCCCATGACAGGGGTCGGCGGCTACACCTTC	CASSPMTGVGGYTF	TRBD1	TRBV7-3	TRBJ1-2	many
TGTGCCAGCAGCTTAGTGGGAGTGGACGGGCAGTACTTC	CASSLVGVDGQYF	NA	TRBV7-9	TRBJ2-7	NA
TGTGCCAGTAGTTCAGGAGGCAATTCCTACAATGAGCAGTTCTTC	CASSSGGNSYNEQFF	NA	TRBV19	TRBJ2-1	NA
TGCGCCAGCAGTAGCGGGGGGTCTCGTACCGGGGAGCTGTTTTTT	CASSSGGSRTGELFF	TRBD2	TRBV10-1	TRBJ2-2	many
TGTGCCAGCAGAGGGGACAGGGGCATGGAGACCCAGTACTTC	CASRGDRGMETQYF	TRBD1	TRBV12-3/TRBV12-4	TRBJ2-5	NA
TGTGCCAGCACACTAGCGGGGTGGACGAACACCGGGGAGCTGTTTTTT	CASTLAGWTNTGELFF	TRBD2	TRBV6-5	TRBJ2-2	NA
TGTGCCAGCAGCGTAGAGGGCGGGGGGGGAGTCGATGAGCAGTTCTTC	CASSVEGGGGVDEQFF	TRBD2	TRBV9	TRBJ2-1	NA
TGTGCCAGCAGCTTAGATCTAGGTCAGCCCCAGCATTTT	CASSLDLGQPQHF	NA	TRBV11-2	TRBJ1-5	many
TGTGCCAGCAGCTTCACCATCCTTGCGGGGAGCTATGGCTACACCTTC	CASSFTILAGSYGYTF	NA	TRBV7-9	TRBJ1-2	few
TGTGCCAGCAGTTACTTGCTGGTCCGAGAGACCCAGTACTTC	CASSYLLVRETQYF	NA	TRBV6-5	TRBJ2-5	few
TGCGCCAGCAGCCCCGAAGGGAGCTACTCACCCCTCCACTTT	CASSPEGSYSPLHF	NA	TRBV5-1	TRBJ1-6	few
TGTGCCAGCAGTGCTCGTGAGGGGACTGAAGCTTTCTTT	CASSAREGTEAFF	NA	TRBV6-5	TRBJ1-1	many
TGTGCCAGCAGCCACGGCGGAACCTGGGGTAGCGAAAAACTGTTTTTT	CASSHGGTWGSEKLFF	NA	TRBV5-1	TRBJ1-4	few
TGTGCCACCAGTGATTTTGTGGGACAGGGCTTGTCCGGGGAGCTGTTTTTT	CATSDFVGQGLSGELFF	TRBD1	TRBV24-1	TRBJ2-2	many
TGCAGCGTTGAAATGTTCGCGGCAGAACGGCGGGATACGCAGTATTTT	CSVEMFAAERRDTQYF	NA	TRBV29-1	TRBJ2-3	NA
TGTGCCAGCAGCCCTACAGTAGGACCTCTCCACTTT	CASSPTVGPLHF	NA	TRBV7-2	TRBJ1-6	many
TGCGCCAGCAGCCCGGGACGTCGAAGCTCTGGGGCCAACGTCCTGACTTTC	CASSPGRRSSGANVLTF	NA	TRBV7-9	TRBJ2-6	NA
TGCGCCAGCAGCCAAGGGGAAGACAGGGGAGCTGGCTACACCTTC	CASSQGEDRGAGYTF	TRBD1	TRBV4-3	TRBJ1-2	many
TGTGCCAGCAGCAAACAAGAGACCCAGTACTTC	CASSKQETQYF	NA	TRBV7-2	TRBJ2-5	many
TGTGCCAGCAGGAGGGGGTCGGGGAACACTGAAGCTTTCTTT	CASRRGSGNTEAFF	NA	TRBV2	TRBJ1-1	NA
TGCGCCAGCAGCCAAGATCCAGGACAGGGTGGGGGGACCCAGTACTTC	CASSQDPGQGGGTQYF	TRBD1	TRBV4-1	TRBJ2-5	many
TGCAGTGCTAGCGAGCGGGGTCCGTCGGTGGGCGAGCAGTACTTC	CSASERGPSVGEQYF	TRBD2	TRBV20-1	TRBJ2-7	NA
TGTGCCAGTAGATGGAGGACTAGCGGGAGGGCGACGAAGACCCAGTACTTC	CASRWRTSGRATKTQYF	TRBD2	TRBV19	TRBJ2-5	NA
TGCGCCAGCAGCTTGGAATGGCGGGGCCAAGAGACCCAGTACTTC	CASSLEWRGQETQYF	NA	TRBV5-1	TRBJ2-5	NA
TGTGCCAGCAGCTTGGCGTTGATCGGAACAGCTAACTATGGCTACACCTTC	CASSLALIGTANYGYTF	NA	TRBV7-9	TRBJ1-2	NA
TGTGCCAGCAGCGGACCGGGACAAATGAACACTGAAGCTTTCTTT	CASSGPGQMNTEAFF	NA	TRBV7-2	TRBJ1-1	many
TGCGCCAGCAGCCCGGACGGGTACACCGGGGAGCTGTTTTTT	CASSPDGYTGELFF	NA	TRBV5-1	TRBJ2-2	many
TGTGCCAGCAGCTTAGGCAGGGTGGGTTCTGAGCAGTACTTC	CASSLGRVGSEQYF	NA	TRBV7-4	TRBJ2-7	NA
TGCGCCAGCAGCGGACAGGTACTTCAAGAGACCCAGTACTTC	CASSGQVLQETQYF	TRBD1	TRBV10-2	TRBJ2-5	many